The sequence of this T cell receptor (beta chain) was determined in a study of blood T cell repertoires in COVID-19. In the study overall: The analysed material was cDNA or gDNA that came from T cells, B-cell-depleted T cells, or PBMCs.

With 0 bases clipped from V and 5 bases from J, the junction kept 5 bases outside the gene matches. Germline CDR1 SGHRS, CDR2 YFSETQ. The CDR3 length is 14 residues. Original analysis: Reference gene primer amplification in the assay estimated nucleated cell counts. Repertoires were generated with immunoSEQ multiplex PCR, while TCRdb's copy carries only in-frame clones and drops some. Clone size and the V and J calls come from that table; the DNA yielded D and trimming. The data hold some 260,000 clones, with over 75% observed a single time. This TCR derives from a woman between 65 and 79 years old with COVID-19, enrolled during active disease. Sequenced: peripheral blood. The J gene is TRBJ2-7, the V gene TRBV5-1, with TRBD1 identical over 7 bases. The CDR3 coding sequence is TGCGCCAGCAGCTTGGGACAGGGTGGCAACGAGCAGTACTTC. Its translation is CASSLGQGGNEQYF. Full variable domain (rest looked up from reference TRBV5-1 and TRBJ2-7): KAGVTQTPRYLIKTRGQQVTLSCSPISGHRSVSWYQQTPGQGLQFLFEYFSETQRNKGNFPGRFSGRQFSNSRSEMNVSTLELGDSALYLCASSLGQGGNEQYFGPGTRLTVT.